This TCR beta chain stems from a study of T cell responses to AZD1222 COVID-19 vaccine. Points from the study as a whole: Clonal diversity was possibly underestimated, and white British individuals and females predominated among donors. The number of AZD1222 recipients seropositive at baseline was only 6 or 7. No day 14 peak samples; only post-peak repertoires were characterized.

In the case of this clone: No antigen is known for it.

The assay was immunoSEQ multiplex PCR, and TCRdb's table has in-frame clones only and misses some. The table includes approximately 100,000 clones, roughly 89% detected once. The CDR3 is 14 amino acids. V was trimmed by 4 bases and J by 2 bases, leaving 12 bases between them. Germline CDR1 and CDR2: SGHRS and YFSETQ. This receptor was taken from an adult in good health. The chain is built from TRBV5-1 and TRBJ1-1; D is unclear. The input for sequencing was peripheral blood, taken on day 0 of MenACWY control vaccination. The CDR3 protein is CASSGTASNTEAFF. The CDR3, as DNA: TGCGCCAGCAGCGGCACGGCTTCCAACACTGAAGCTTTCTTT.